What follows are 22 T cell receptor beta chains derived from one specimen sequenced in a study of shared clonotypes between healthy human individuals (dated by TCRdb to about 2020). Preparation of the library involved the immunoSEQ multiplex PCR assay. Sourced from immuneACCESS, this table was stored by TCRdb with only in-frame sequences that have V and J called. A share of the clones is absent; for the studies checked, an unresolved V gene accounts for under half, and the remainder has no known explanation. The table for this sample lists about 1.1 million clones; around 82% of them were counted only once. About 0.52% of the sample lies in the top ten. The sample comprised memory CD4+ T cells from PBMCs. The cell subset or site label here, explained by the study, means: CD45RA-negative fraction. These receptor sequences come from a man younger than 30 in good health. Some clones in this sample may be carry-over from other donors' samples.

J is TRBJ2-1 and V is TRBV5-1; tentatively, D is TRBD2 (6 bases). The V and J ends lost 1 base and 5 bases respectively, with 13 bases between them. CDR3 length: 15 amino acids. Germline assignment: CDR1 SGHRS and CDR2 YFSETQ. CDR3 residues: CASSLRSSVDNEQFF. CDR3 nucleotides: TGCGCCAGCAGCTTGCGCTCTAGCGTCGACAATGAGCAGTTCTTC.

The rearrangement joins TRBV6-6 to TRBJ1-2; D remains unclear. V was clipped by 2 bases and J by 1 base, with 8 bases between them. The CDR3 runs 14 residues. Germline V gene sequence: CDR1 MNHNY, CDR2 SVGAGI (reference sequence). The CDR3 reads CASSYKSDNYGYTF. DNA of the CDR3: TGTGCCAGCAGTTACAAATCAGATAACTATGGCTACACCTTC.

The chain couples TRBV2 to TRBJ1-2; D call uncertain. Trimming shortened V by 3 bases and J by 4 bases, and 6 bases separated the two germline ends. Per the germline V gene, CDR1 is SNHLY and CDR2 is FYNNEI. The CDR3 is 12 amino acids. CDR3: CASSDTPYGYTF. In nucleotides, the CDR3 is TGTGCCAGCAGTGATACCCCCTATGGCTACACCTTC.

This CDR3 is CSHGSPGSYEQYF. The CDR3 DNA reads TGCAGCCATGGGTCCCCAGGCTCCTACGAGCAGTACTTC. The rearrangement links TRBV29-1 to TRBJ2-7; D gene ambiguous. Germline V lookup: CDR1 SQVTM, CDR2 ANQGSEA. The CDR3 consists of 13 residues. Trimming took off 8 bases at V and 0 bases at J, with 14 bases between the two ends.

The chain combines TRBV5-1 with TRBJ1-1; TRBD1 is a possible D gene (6 bases). V gave up 4 bases and J gave up 3 bases, with 13 bases separating them. This CDR3 comprises 14 residues. Germline CDR1 SGHRS, CDR2 YFSETQ. This CDR3 is CASSGQGYDTEAFF. CDR3 coding DNA: TGCGCCAGCAGCGGTCAGGGGTACGACACTGAAGCTTTCTTT.

In DNA form, the CDR3 reads TGTGCCAGCAGCCCCAAGTCTGGGGGCACAGATACGCAGTATTTT. This encodes CASSPKSGGTDTQYF. The rearrangement links TRBV4-2 to TRBJ2-3, with D hard to call. The CDR3 runs 15 residues. Germline V gives CDR1 LGHNA, CDR2 YNFKEQ. The V end was cut by 4 bases, the J end by 1 base, with 12 bases between.

The chain recombines TRBV5-1 with TRBJ1-2; D not certain. CDR1 is SGHRS and CDR2 is YFSETQ in the germline V gene. The CDR3 loop spans 14 amino acids. Trimming left V 0 bases short and J 4 bases short, with 10 bases between. The CDR3 DNA follows: TGCGCCAGCAGCTTGGAACCAGAGAGCTATGGCTACACCTTC. Its translation is CASSLEPESYGYTF.

CDR3 DNA sequence: TGTGCCAGCAGTGACTCCGGGACTAGCGGGAGTCTCGATGAGCAGTTCTTC. Amino acid sequence: CASSDSGTSGSLDEQFF. The chain employs TRBV6-4 and TRBJ2-1; 14 bases fit TRBD2. V trimming: 0 bases; J trimming: 8 bases; junction bases outside the gene matches: 6. Germline loops: CDR1 MRHNA, CDR2 SNTAGT. CDR3 length equals 17 residues.

Details on this clone: Additional DNA sequences in this sample encode the identical CDR3. The V call is TRBV10-3, the J call TRBJ2-5, with D perhaps matching TRBD2 (5 bases). V was clipped by 6 bases and J by 2 bases, with 10 bases between them. Germline CDR1 and CDR2: ENHRY and SYGVKD. The CDR3 runs 13 residues. The CDR3 is CAISGSGQETQYF. The CDR3 DNA is TGTGCCATCAGCGGGTCGGGGCAAGAGACCCAGTACTTC.

V gene TRBV5-1 combines with J gene TRBJ1-2; a weak D match, TRBD1 (5 bases). From germline, CDR1 is SGHRS and CDR2 YFSETQ. V was shortened by 3 bases and J by 3 bases, with 12 bases between the two germline ends. The CDR3 consists of 14 residues. The CDR3 loop is CASSYLKGDYGYTF. CDR3 nucleotides: TGCGCCAGCAGCTACCTAAAAGGGGACTATGGCTACACCTTC.

The chain couples TRBV7-3 to TRBJ1-2; D uncertain. The CDR3 runs 14 residues. Germline CDR1 is SGHTA and CDR2 is FQGTGA. The V end lost 6 bases, the J end lost 0 bases, and 11 bases lay between the germline ends. This chain's CDR3 is CASSLGGANYGYTF. The CDR3, as DNA: TGTGCCAGCAGTTTAGGAGGCGCTAACTATGGCTACACCTTC.

V and J are TRBV6-1 and TRBJ1-1; D is uncertain. The CDR3 length is 15 residues. Germline-derived CDR1 and CDR2 are MNHNS and SASEGT. V shed 4 bases and J shed 0 bases, with 12 bases lying between them. The CDR3 is CASSAIWVMNTEAFF. As DNA, the CDR3 is TGTGCCAGCAGTGCTATTTGGGTCATGAACACTGAAGCTTTCTTT.

The V call is TRBV25-1, the J call TRBJ2-3; 10 bases line up with TRBD2. From germline, CDR1 is MGHDK and CDR2 SYGVNS. The CDR3 spans 18 residues. Trimming removed 1 base from V and 5 bases from J; junction bases left unmatched: 12. The CDR3 region is CASSEWRSSGSGGDTQYF. The CDR3 DNA follows: TGTGCCAGCAGTGAATGGAGGTCTAGCGGGAGTGGTGGAGATACGCAGTATTTT.

This chain joins TRBV2 and TRBJ2-3, with 8 bases that match TRBD1. The CDR3 is 14 amino acids. V shed 6 bases and J 5 bases; nucleotides not matched to a gene: 7. Germline CDR1 SNHLY, CDR2 FYNNEI. The CDR3 here is CASRPLTGGDTQYF. The CDR3 DNA sequence: TGTGCCAGCAGACCTTTAACAGGGGGAGATACGCAGTATTTT.

Concerning this clone itself: This CDR3 is also generated by other DNA sequences in the sample. The gene calls are TRBV5-1 and TRBJ2-5; 11 bases agree with TRBD1. The closer fit of TRBJ2-7 to the DNA end suggests the J call may be wrong. The CDR3 spans 15 residues. In germline, CDR1 is SGHRS, CDR2 YFSETQ. Here the CDR3 reads CASSPRTGGGYEQYF. CDR3 sequence (DNA): TGCGCCAGCAGCCCAAGGACAGGGGGCGGATACGAGCAGTACTTC.

This chain links TRBV6-5 with TRBJ2-7, with TRBD1 identical over 12 bases. Germline CDR1 reads MNHEY; CDR2 reads SVGAGI. The CDR3 extends over 15 amino acids. J lost 7 bases, V lost 1 base, and 5 bases had no gene match. CDR3 DNA: TGTGCCAGCAGTTACTTGGGACAGGGGGCGAGGGAGCAGTACTTC. It translates to CASSYLGQGAREQYF.

This chain uses TRBV4-3 with TRBJ2-7; unclear D gene. Germline V CDR1 and CDR2: LGHNA, YSLEER. The CDR3 contains 13 residues. The V gene lost 0 bases and the J gene lost 7 bases, with 10 bases spanning the gap. The CDR3 sequence: CASSQDLAWEQYF. CDR3 in DNA: TGCGCCAGCAGCCAAGATCTGGCGTGGGAGCAGTACTTC.

This clone appeared a few times. The chain uses TRBV30 and TRBJ2-5; D might be TRBD1 or TRBD2, each matching 5 bases. Germline CDR1 GTSNPN, CDR2 SVGIG (reference sequence). The CDR3 spans 15 residues. Trimming pared 3 bases from V and 1 base from J, leaving 15 bases between. CDR3 sequence (DNA): TGTGCCTGGAGGCCCCCCGGGACCCCCCAAGAGACCCAGTACTTC. This encodes CAWRPPGTPQETQYF. The whole variable domain, filled in from reference TRBV30 and TRBJ2-5, reads SQTIHQWPATLVQPVGSPLSLECTVEGTSNPNLYWYRQAAGRGLQLLFYSVGIGQISSEVPQNLSASRPQDRQFILSSKKLLLSDSGFYLCAWRPPGTPQETQYFGPGTRLLVL.

The gene calls are TRBV7-6 and TRBJ2-5; the D gene is possibly TRBD1 (5 bases). CDR1 SGHVS and CDR2 FNYEAQ come from the germline V gene. The CDR3 spans 13 residues. The V gene lost 6 bases and the J gene lost 1 base, with 9 bases spanning the gap. CDR3 in DNA: TGTGCCAGCAGTTTTGACAGCCAAGAGACCCAGTACTTC. As protein: CASSFDSQETQYF.

The J gene is TRBJ2-7, the V gene TRBV30, with D uncertain. The germline V and J ends were trimmed by 0 bases and 4 bases, with 13 bases remaining between them. CDR1 is GTSNPN, CDR2 SVGIG, per germline (reference sequence). This CDR3 comprises 14 residues. CDR3 sequence: CAWSVVLWRYEQYF. The CDR3 coding sequence is TGTGCCTGGAGTGTAGTCCTATGGCGGTACGAGCAGTACTTC.

The rearrangement uses TRBV19 and TRBJ2-7; the D gene is possibly TRBD1 (5 bases). This CDR3 comprises 14 residues. Trimming took 2 bases from V and 1 from J, leaving 9 bases between them. Germline lookup yields CDR1 LNHDA and CDR2 SQIVND (reference sequence). CDR3 in amino acids: CASSINDRSYEQYF. CDR3 nucleotide sequence: TGTGCCAGTAGTATAAACGACAGATCCTACGAGCAGTACTTC.

The chain combines TRBV7-2 with TRBJ2-7, with D unclear. The CDR3 loop spans 16 amino acids. Germline V gene sequence: CDR1 SGHTA, CDR2 FQGNSA. The V gene lost 1 base and the J gene lost 0 bases, with 13 bases spanning the gap. CDR3 residues: CASSLVPIYSSYEQYF. The CDR3 coding sequence is TGTGCCAGCAGCTTAGTTCCCATTTACAGCTCCTACGAGCAGTACTTC.